This T cell receptor beta chain is drawn from a study of OX40 agonist ivuxolimab in advanced cancers. The CDR3 sequence is 16 residues long. From germline, CDR1 is SGHAT and CDR2 FQNNGV. Trimming took 3 bases from V and 7 from J; bases not matched to a gene: 8. The data were produced by immunoSEQ multiplex PCR, yet TCRdb's version contains in-frame clones alone and is incomplete. Of 95,000 to 150,000 clones listed, just over 90% were seen once; the top ten hold 0.15% to 0.17%. Study-wide points: With doses of 0.1-3.0 mg/kg, partial responders showed among the lowest clonal expansion.

On this clone: Its antigen remains unknown.

Autoimmune disease history or systemic immunosuppression barred patients. V is TRBV11-2 and J is TRBJ2-1; 11 nucleotides line up with TRBD2. The TCR sequence derives from an adult with an advanced solid tumor such as melanoma, head and neck, liver or kidney cancer. The material was CD4+ or CD8+ T cells sorted from blood, obtained in a trial of the OX40 agonist ivuxolimab. The CDR3 here is CASSFEGTSGKNEQFF. The DNA for the CDR3 is TGTGCCAGCAGCTTTGAGGGGACTAGCGGTAAAAATGAGCAGTTCTTC.